This record looks at one TCR beta chain sequence and its context. Fresh peripheral blood, 9.5 to 10 ml of it, supplied the PBMCs. This record belongs to a study of T cells in Graves' hyperthyroidism and ophthalmopathy. Looking at the study overall: Peripheral blood was obtained at initial diagnosis, preceding any treatment.

Trimming pared 2 bases from V and 7 bases from J, leaving 2 bases between. Per the germline V gene, CDR1 is ENHRY and CDR2 is SYGVKD. This CDR3 contains 10 residues. What was amplified from RNA transcripts were TCR beta CDR3 regions. With the HTBI primer set, the TCR CDR3 went through a first round of RT-PCR. TCRdb reprocessed the multiplex PCR reads via MiXCR and lists one record per CDR3 protein. The sample carries 750,000 to 900,000 distinct CDR3 sequences, more than 30% recorded once. Sequencing was carried out using blood. The gene calls are TRBV10-3 and TRBJ1-1, with D hard to call. This TCR was recovered from a young man with Graves' hyperthyroidism. For the CDR3, the DNA is TGTGCCATCAGTGAGATTGAAGCTTTCTTT. Translation gives CAISEIEAFF.